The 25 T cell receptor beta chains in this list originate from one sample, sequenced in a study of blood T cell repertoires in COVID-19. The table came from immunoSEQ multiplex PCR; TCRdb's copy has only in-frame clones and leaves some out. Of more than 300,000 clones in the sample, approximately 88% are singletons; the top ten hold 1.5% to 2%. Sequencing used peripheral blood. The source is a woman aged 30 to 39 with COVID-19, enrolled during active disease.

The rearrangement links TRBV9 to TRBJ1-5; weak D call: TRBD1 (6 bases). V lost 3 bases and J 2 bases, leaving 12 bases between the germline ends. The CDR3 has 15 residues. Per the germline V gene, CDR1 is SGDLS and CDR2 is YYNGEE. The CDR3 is CASSADSLGNQPQHF. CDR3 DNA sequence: TGTGCCAGCAGCGCGGACAGCTTGGGCAATCAGCCCCAGCATTTT.

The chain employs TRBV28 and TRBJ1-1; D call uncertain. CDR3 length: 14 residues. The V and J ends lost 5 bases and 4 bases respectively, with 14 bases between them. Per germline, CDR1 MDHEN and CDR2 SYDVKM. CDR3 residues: CASSVLWSITEAFF. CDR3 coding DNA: TGTGCCAGCAGTGTCCTGTGGAGCATCACTGAAGCTTTCTTT.

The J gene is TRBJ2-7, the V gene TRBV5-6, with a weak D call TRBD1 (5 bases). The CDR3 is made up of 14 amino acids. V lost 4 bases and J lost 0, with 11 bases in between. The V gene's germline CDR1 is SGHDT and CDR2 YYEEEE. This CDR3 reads CASSRTQSSYEQYF. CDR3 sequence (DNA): TGTGCCAGCAGCAGGACACAGAGCTCCTACGAGCAGTACTTC.

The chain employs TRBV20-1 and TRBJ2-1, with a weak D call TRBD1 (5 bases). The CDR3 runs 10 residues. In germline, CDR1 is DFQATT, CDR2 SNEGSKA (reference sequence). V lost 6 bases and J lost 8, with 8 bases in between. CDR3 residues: CSALGDEQFF. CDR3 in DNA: TGCAGTGCCCTAGGGGATGAGCAGTTCTTC.

For the CDR3, the DNA is TGTGCCAGCAGTTACTCGAGGCACACTGAAGCTTTCTTT. This encodes CASSYSRHTEAFF. This rearrangement joins TRBV6-5 to TRBJ1-1; D ambiguous. V gave up 0 bases and J gave up 3 bases, with 5 bases separating them. This CDR3 has 13 residues. Germline lookup yields CDR1 MNHEY and CDR2 SVGAGI.

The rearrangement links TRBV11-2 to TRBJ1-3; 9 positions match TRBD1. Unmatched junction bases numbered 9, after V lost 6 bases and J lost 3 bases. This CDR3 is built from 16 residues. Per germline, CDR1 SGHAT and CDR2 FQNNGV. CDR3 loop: CASRRPGQGHGNTIYF. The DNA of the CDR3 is TGTGCCAGCAGACGACCGGGACAGGGCCATGGAAACACCATATATTTT. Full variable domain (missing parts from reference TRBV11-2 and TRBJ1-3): EAGVAQSPRYKIIEKRQSVAFWCNPISGHATLYWYQQILGQGPKLLIQFQNNGVVDDSQLPKDRFSAERLKGVDSTLKIQPAKLEDSAVYLCASRRPGQGHGNTIYFGEGSWLTVV.

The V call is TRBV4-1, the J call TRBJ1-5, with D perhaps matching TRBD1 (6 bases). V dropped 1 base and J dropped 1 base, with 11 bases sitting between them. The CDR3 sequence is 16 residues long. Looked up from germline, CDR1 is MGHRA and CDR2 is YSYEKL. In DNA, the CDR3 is TGCGCCAGCAGCCAAGTTTGGGGGCGAAGCAATCAGCCCCAGCATTTT. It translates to CASSQVWGRSNQPQHF.

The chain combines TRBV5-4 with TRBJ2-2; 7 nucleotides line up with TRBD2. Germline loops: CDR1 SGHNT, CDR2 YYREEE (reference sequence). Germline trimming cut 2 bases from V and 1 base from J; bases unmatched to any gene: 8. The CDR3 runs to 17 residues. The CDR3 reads CASSFGGGLVNTGELFF. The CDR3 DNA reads TGTGCCAGCAGCTTTGGGGGAGGACTAGTGAACACCGGGGAGCTGTTTTTT.

The CDR3 coding sequence is TGTGCCAGCAGGTTAGGGACAAGCTACTACGAGCAGTACTTC. Protein sequence: CASRLGTSYYEQYF. V gene TRBV28 combines with J gene TRBJ2-7; weak D call: TRBD1 (6 bases). Germline lookup yields CDR1 MDHEN and CDR2 SYDVKM. The CDR3 runs 14 residues. Trimming took off 6 bases at V and 3 bases at J, with 15 bases between the two ends.

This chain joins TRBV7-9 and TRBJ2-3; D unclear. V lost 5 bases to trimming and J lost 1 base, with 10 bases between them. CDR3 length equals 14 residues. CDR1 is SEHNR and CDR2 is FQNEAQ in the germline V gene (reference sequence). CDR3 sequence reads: CASSPTPRTDTQYF. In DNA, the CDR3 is TGTGCCAGCAGCCCGACACCCCGCACAGATACGCAGTATTTT.

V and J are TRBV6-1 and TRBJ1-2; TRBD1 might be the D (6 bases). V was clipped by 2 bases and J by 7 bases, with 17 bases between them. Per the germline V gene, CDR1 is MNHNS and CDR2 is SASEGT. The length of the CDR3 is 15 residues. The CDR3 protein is CASSELQGQPFGYTF. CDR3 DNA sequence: TGTGCCAGCAGTGAATTACAAGGACAGCCCTTTGGCTACACCTTC.

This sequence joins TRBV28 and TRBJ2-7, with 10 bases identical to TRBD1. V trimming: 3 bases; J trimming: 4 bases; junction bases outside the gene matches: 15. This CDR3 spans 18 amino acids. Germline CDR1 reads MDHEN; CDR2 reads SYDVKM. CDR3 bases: TGTGCCAGCAGTTTCCGGGACAGGGGTACGGCCCTCAAGTACGAGCAGTACGTC. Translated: CASSFRDRGTALKYEQYV.

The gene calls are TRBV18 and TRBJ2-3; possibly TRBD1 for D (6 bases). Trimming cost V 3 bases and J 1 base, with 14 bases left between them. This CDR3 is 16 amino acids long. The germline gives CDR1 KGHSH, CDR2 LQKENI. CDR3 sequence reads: CASSPLQGPGTDTQYF. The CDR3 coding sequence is TGTGCCAGCTCACCCCTCCAGGGGCCGGGCACAGATACGCAGTATTTT.

CDR3 in DNA: TGTGCCAGCAGCACCAGGACTACAGAGAACACTGAAGCTTTCTTT. Its translation: CASSTRTTENTEAFF. The chain has TRBV21-1 and TRBJ1-1. TRBV21-1 represents a pseudogene. This CDR3 spans 15 amino acids.

CDR3 amino acids: CASSDRVFDYGYTF. The DNA of the CDR3 is TGTGCCAGTAGTGACAGGGTTTTCGACTATGGCTACACCTTC. V and J are TRBV19 and TRBJ1-2; the match to TRBD1 covers 7 bases. The length of the CDR3 is 14 residues. Germline V gene sequence: CDR1 LNHDA, CDR2 SQIVND (reference sequence). V trimming: 5 bases; J trimming: 3 bases; junction bases outside the gene matches: 6.

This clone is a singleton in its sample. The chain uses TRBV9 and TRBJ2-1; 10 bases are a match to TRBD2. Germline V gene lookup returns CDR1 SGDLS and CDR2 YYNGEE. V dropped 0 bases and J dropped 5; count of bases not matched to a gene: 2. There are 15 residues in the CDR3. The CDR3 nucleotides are TGTGCCAGCAGCGTAGATAGCGGGGGGAACAATGAGCAGTTCTTC. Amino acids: CASSVDSGGNNEQFF.

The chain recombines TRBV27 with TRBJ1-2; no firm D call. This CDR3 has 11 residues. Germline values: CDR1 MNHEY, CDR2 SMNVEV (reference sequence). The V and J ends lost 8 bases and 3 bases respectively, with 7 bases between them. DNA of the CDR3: TGTGCCAGCGGCCGGGACTATGGCTACACCTTC. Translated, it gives CASGRDYGYTF.

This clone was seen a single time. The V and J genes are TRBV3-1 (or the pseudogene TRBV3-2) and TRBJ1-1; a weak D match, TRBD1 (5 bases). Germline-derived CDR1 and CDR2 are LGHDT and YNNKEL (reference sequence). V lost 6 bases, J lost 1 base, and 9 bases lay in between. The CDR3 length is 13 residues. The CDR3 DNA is TGTGCCAGCAGTTTCACAGGGAACACTGAAGCTTTCTTT. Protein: CASSFTGNTEAFF.

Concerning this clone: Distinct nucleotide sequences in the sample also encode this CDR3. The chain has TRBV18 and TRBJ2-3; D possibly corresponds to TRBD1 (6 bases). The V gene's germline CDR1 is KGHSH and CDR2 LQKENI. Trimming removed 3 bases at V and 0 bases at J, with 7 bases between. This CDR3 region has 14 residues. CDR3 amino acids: CASSPGQSTDTQYF. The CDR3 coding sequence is TGTGCCAGCTCACCGGGACAAAGCACAGATACGCAGTATTTT. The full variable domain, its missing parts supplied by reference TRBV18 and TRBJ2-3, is NAGVMQNPRHLVRRRGQEARLRCSPMKGHSHVYWYRQLPEEGLKFMVYLQKENIIDESGMPKERFSAEFPKEGPSILRIQQVVRGDSAAYFCASSPGQSTDTQYFGPGTRLTVL.

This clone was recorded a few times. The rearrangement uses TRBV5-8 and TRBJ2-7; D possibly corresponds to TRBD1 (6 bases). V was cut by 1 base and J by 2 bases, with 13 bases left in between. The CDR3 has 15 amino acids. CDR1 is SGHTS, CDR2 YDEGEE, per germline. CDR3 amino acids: CASSLTATGTYEQYV. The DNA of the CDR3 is TGTGCCAGCAGCTTGACCGCTACAGGGACCTACGAGCAGTACGTC.

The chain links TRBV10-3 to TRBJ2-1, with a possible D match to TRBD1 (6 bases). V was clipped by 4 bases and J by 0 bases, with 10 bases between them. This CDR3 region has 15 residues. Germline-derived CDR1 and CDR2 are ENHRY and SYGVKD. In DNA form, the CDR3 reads TGTGCCATCAGTGGTGACAGGAGCTCCTACAATGAGCAGTTCTTC. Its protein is CAISGDRSSYNEQFF.

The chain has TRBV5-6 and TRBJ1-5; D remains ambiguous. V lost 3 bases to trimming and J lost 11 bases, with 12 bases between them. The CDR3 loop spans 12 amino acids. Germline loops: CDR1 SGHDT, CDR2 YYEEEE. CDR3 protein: CASSYGVQAQHF. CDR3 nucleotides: TGTGCCAGCAGCTATGGTGTCCAGGCCCAGCATTTT.

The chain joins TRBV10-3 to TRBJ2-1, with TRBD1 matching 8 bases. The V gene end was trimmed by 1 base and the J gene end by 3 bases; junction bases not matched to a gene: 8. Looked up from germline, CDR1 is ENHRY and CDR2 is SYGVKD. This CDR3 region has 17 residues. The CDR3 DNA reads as TGTGCCATCAGTGAGTTTAACAGGGGGTTACTCTACAATGAGCAGTTCTTC. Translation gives CAISEFNRGLLYNEQFF.

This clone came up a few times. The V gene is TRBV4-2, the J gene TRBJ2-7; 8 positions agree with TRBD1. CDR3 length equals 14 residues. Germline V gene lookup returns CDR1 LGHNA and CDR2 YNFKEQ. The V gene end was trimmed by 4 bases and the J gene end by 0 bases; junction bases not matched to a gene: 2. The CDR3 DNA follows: TGTGCCAGCAGCCCGACAGGGGTCTCCTACGAGCAGTACTTC. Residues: CASSPTGVSYEQYF.

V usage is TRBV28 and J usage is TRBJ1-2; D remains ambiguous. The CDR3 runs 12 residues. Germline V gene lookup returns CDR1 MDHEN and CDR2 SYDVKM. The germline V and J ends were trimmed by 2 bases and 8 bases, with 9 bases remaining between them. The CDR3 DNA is TGTGCCAGCAGTTTAGTTGAAGCGGGCTACACCTTC. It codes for CASSLVEAGYTF.